The entry below gives a single TCR beta chain sequence along with its context. The data derive from a study of blood T cell repertoires in COVID-19. Recruits, aged roughly 18 to 100 years, lived in 20 to 30 US areas. Germline V gives CDR1 SGHRS, CDR2 YFSETQ. The ends were cut back, 7 bases at V and 1 base at J, with 14 bases in the middle. CDR3 length: 14 residues. Only in-frame clones appear in the TCRdb table, and some are missing; sequencing was by immunoSEQ multiplex PCR. This sample carries some 200,000 clones, more than 70% of them seen once, and the ten largest clones take 7% to 8.5%. The rearrangement uses TRBV5-1 and TRBJ1-1, with a weak D call TRBD1 (6 bases). The source material was PBMCs or T cells enriched from blood (not recorded which). The receptor comes from a woman aged 40 to 50 with acute COVID-19. The chain's CDR3 is CASASIGGNTEAFF. CDR3 DNA sequence: TGCGCCAGCGCTTCGATAGGGGGGAACACTGAAGCTTTCTTT. Full variable domain (outside the CDR3, taken from reference TRBV5-1 and TRBJ1-1): KAGVTQTPRYLIKTRGQQVTLSCSPISGHRSVSWYQQTPGQGLQFLFEYFSETQRNKGNFPGRFSGRQFSNSRSEMNVSTLELGDSALYLCASASIGGNTEAFFGQGTRLTVV.